These T cell receptor beta chains were read from a single sample in a study of STAT3 mutations in large granular lymphocyte leukemia. Repertoires were generated with immunoSEQ multiplex PCR, while TCRdb's copy carries only in-frame clones and drops some. This sample has 5,000 or so clones; about two thirds occur once, and the top ten carry around half. Specimen: PBMCs. These receptors all come from a human donor with T large granular lymphocyte leukemia. Some clones in this sample may be carry-over from other donors' samples. The CDR3 runs from the conserved cysteine through the conserved F or W. Each record gives: V gene, D gene, J gene, clone size, CDR3 DNA, CDR3 protein. A D gene is named only where the DNA matches it firmly. A clone size is listed for some rows: how often the clone was seen (once, few, many), or a class if it is expanded.

v_gene: TRBV4-1
d_gene: -
j_gene: TRBJ1-1
abundance: few
CDR3nt: TGCGCCAGCAGCCAAGGGAAAGTGAACACTGAAGCTTTCTTT
CDR3aa: CASSQGKVNTEAFF

v_gene: TRBV11-3
d_gene: TRBD2
j_gene: TRBJ2-2
abundance: few
CDR3nt: TGTGCCAGCAGCGTTAGCGGGAGGGCCCGTGGGACCGGGGAGCTGTTTTTT
CDR3aa: CASSVSGRARGTGELFF

v_gene: TRBV5-1
d_gene: TRBD2
j_gene: TRBJ2-3
abundance: -
CDR3nt: TGCGCCAGCAGCTTGACTAGCGGGATTAGGGCAGATACGCAGTATTTT
CDR3aa: CASSLTSGIRADTQYF

v_gene: TRBV7-8
d_gene: -
j_gene: TRBJ1-1
abundance: -
CDR3nt: TGTGCCAGCAGCTCCATCAGAAACACTGAAGCTTTCTTT
CDR3aa: CASSSIRNTEAFF

v_gene: TRBV5-1
d_gene: TRBD1
j_gene: TRBJ2-7
abundance: -
CDR3nt: TGCGCCAGCAGCTTGGTGACAGGGGGCTCCTACGAGCAGTACTTC
CDR3aa: CASSLVTGGSYEQYF

v_gene: TRBV30
d_gene: TRBD1
j_gene: TRBJ1-3
abundance: -
CDR3nt: TGTGCCTGGACCCTCACAGGGGCCGGAAACACCATATATTTT
CDR3aa: CAWTLTGAGNTIYF

v_gene: TRBV30
d_gene: -
j_gene: TRBJ1-2
abundance: -
CDR3nt: TGTGCCTGGAGTACGGGGGGGTATGGCTACACCTTC
CDR3aa: CAWSTGGYGYTF

v_gene: TRBV11-2
d_gene: -
j_gene: TRBJ1-2
abundance: -
CDR3nt: TGTGCCAGCAGCTTATCCCGGGACTCCGGCTACACCTTC
CDR3aa: CASSLSRDSGYTF

v_gene: TRBV30
d_gene: -
j_gene: TRBJ2-7
abundance: -
CDR3nt: TGTGCCTGGAGCGAGACAGTTTCCTACGAGCAGTACTTC
CDR3aa: CAWSETVSYEQYF

v_gene: TRBV5-1
d_gene: -
j_gene: TRBJ2-3
abundance: once
CDR3nt: TGCGCCAGCAGAGGGGCAGGGGTGAGCACAGATACGCAGTATTTT
CDR3aa: CASRGAGVSTDTQYF

v_gene: TRBV4-1
d_gene: -
j_gene: TRBJ2-5
abundance: -
CDR3nt: TGCGCCAGCAGCCAAGATCCGAGGACCCAGTACTTC
CDR3aa: CASSQDPRTQYF

v_gene: TRBV5-4
d_gene: TRBD1
j_gene: TRBJ2-7
abundance: -
CDR3nt: TGTGCCAGCAGCTTTGGGGACAGGGGCGTTCTCCACGAGCAGTACTTC
CDR3aa: CASSFGDRGVLHEQYF